Following are 20 T cell receptor beta chains from one sample sequenced in a study of shared clonotypes between healthy human individuals. Repertoires were generated with immunoSEQ multiplex PCR, while TCRdb's copy carries only in-frame clones and drops some. In the table there are 190,000 or so clones, approximately 62% of which are singletons. The sequenced material came from memory CD4+ T cells sorted from blood. Noted subset: CD45RA-negative fraction. These TCRs come from a man younger than 40 in good health.

This chain joins TRBV10-3 and TRBJ1-3; D uncertain. Germline V CDR1 and CDR2: ENHRY, SYGVKD. The V and J ends lost 4 bases and 2 bases respectively, with 6 bases between them. The CDR3 loop spans 13 amino acids. DNA for the CDR3: TGTGCCATCAGTGGCAGCACTGGAAACACCATATATTTT. Amino acid sequence: CAISGSTGNTIYF.

The chain links TRBV6-4 to TRBJ2-1; 14 bases are a match to TRBD2. V dropped 6 bases and J dropped 9; count of bases not matched to a gene: 7. CDR3 size: 15 residues. Per the germline V gene, CDR1 is MRHNA and CDR2 is SNTAGT. DNA of the CDR3: TGTGCCAGCAGCCCCGGGACTAGCGGGGGCAGTGAGCAGTTCTTC. Translated, it gives CASSPGTSGGSEQFF.

This chain connects TRBV30 to TRBJ2-7; D remains ambiguous. CDR1 is GTSNPN, CDR2 SVGIG, per germline (reference sequence). Trimming left V 5 bases short and J 0 bases short, with 11 bases between. The CDR3 has 13 residues. As DNA, the CDR3 is TGTGCCTGGGGACGGAGTTTCTCCTACGAGCAGTACTTC. This gives the protein CAWGRSFSYEQYF.

This clone appeared a few times. The chain combines TRBV7-9 with TRBJ1-1, with 7 bases aligning to TRBD1. The CDR3 spans 14 residues. CDR1 is SEHNR and CDR2 is FQNEAQ in the germline V gene (reference sequence). J lost 5 bases, V lost 1 base, and 4 bases had no gene match. Here the CDR3 reads CASSLGQGWTEAFF. The CDR3 DNA follows: TGTGCCAGCAGCTTAGGACAGGGTTGGACTGAAGCTTTCTTT.

The rearrangement uses TRBV6-1 and TRBJ1-4; TRBD1 agrees at 9 bases. After removal of 2 bases from V and 14 bases from J, the junction contained 9 bases not matched to a gene. This CDR3 comprises 14 residues. Per germline, CDR1 MNHNS and CDR2 SASEGT. In DNA form, the CDR3 reads TGTGCCAGCAGTGAACAGGGGACAGGGCGTTCGCTGTTTTTT. Residues: CASSEQGTGRSLFF.

Ten or more counts support this clone. The V gene is TRBV4-1, the J gene TRBJ2-7; D not resolved. CDR3 length equals 15 residues. Germline V gene sequence: CDR1 MGHRA, CDR2 YSYEKL. Trimming took off 0 bases at V and 3 bases at J, with 12 bases between the two ends. In nucleotides, the CDR3 is TGCGCCAGCAGCCAAGATCAGTACAATTACTACGAGCAGTACTTC. Its protein is CASSQDQYNYYEQYF.

The chain recombines TRBV7-2 with TRBJ2-5, with 12 nucleotides matching TRBD2. Germline V gene lookup returns CDR1 SGHTA and CDR2 FQGNSA. V shed 5 bases, J shed 5 bases, and the junction held 9 bases outside the gene matches. The CDR3 consists of 16 residues. DNA for the CDR3: TGTGCCAGCAGCCTAAGGCGGACTAGCGGGATTGAGACCCAGTACTTC. Translating it yields CASSLRRTSGIETQYF.

The chain uses TRBV5-1 and TRBJ2-1; the D is unclear. The CDR3 runs to 12 residues. V lost 1 base and J lost 6, with 5 bases in between. The germline gives CDR1 SGHRS, CDR2 YFSETQ. CDR3 nucleotides: TGCGCCAGCAGCTTGCCTCCCAATGAGCAGTTCTTC. Translated, it gives CASSLPPNEQFF.

V gene TRBV5-1 combines with J gene TRBJ2-5; the D gene is possibly TRBD2 (5 bases). The CDR3 extends over 15 amino acids. Germline V gene lookup returns CDR1 SGHRS and CDR2 YFSETQ. Trimming took off 3 bases at V and 5 bases at J, with 17 bases between the two ends. Here the CDR3 reads CASSSTPGISETQYF. The CDR3 nucleotides are TGCGCCAGCAGCTCCACTCCCGGGATTTCGGAGACCCAGTACTTC.

The V call is TRBV6-1, the J call TRBJ2-3, with 11 positions matching TRBD2. This CDR3 region has 15 residues. Trimming cost V 10 bases and J 8 bases; bases outside gene matches: 14. The germline V gene encodes CDR1 MNHNS and CDR2 SASEGT. CDR3 nucleotides: TGTGCCACCGGCCCCATAGCGGGAGGGTTCGTTACGCAGTATTTT. This sequence encodes CATGPIAGGFVTQYF.

The genes are TRBV27 and TRBJ2-7, with D hard to call. This CDR3 region has 14 residues. Per germline, CDR1 MNHEY and CDR2 SMNVEV (reference sequence). The V and J ends lost 4 bases and 6 bases respectively, with 16 bases between them. The CDR3 is CASSYRFPTGEQYF. The CDR3, as DNA: TGTGCCAGCAGTTATAGGTTCCCGACCGGCGAGCAGTACTTC.

In the case of this clone: Distinct nucleotide sequences in the sample also encode this CDR3. The chain carries TRBV5-1 and TRBJ1-3; a weak D match, TRBD1 (5 bases). Germline CDR1 and CDR2: SGHRS and YFSETQ. Trimming took 0 bases from V and 0 from J, leaving 7 bases between them. CDR3 length equals 15 residues. For the CDR3, the DNA is TGCGCCAGCAGCTTGGTTGGGACCTCTGGAAACACCATATATTTT. Translating it yields CASSLVGTSGNTIYF.

This clone was seen a handful of times. This sequence joins TRBV5-1 and TRBJ1-2; no definite D call. In germline, CDR1 is SGHRS, CDR2 YFSETQ. This CDR3 is built from 15 residues. Trimming cost V 0 bases and J 0 bases, with 9 bases left between them. Here the CDR3 reads CASSLEGLANYGYTF. The CDR3, as DNA: TGCGCCAGCAGCTTGGAGGGTTTAGCTAACTATGGCTACACCTTC.

This clone was counted once. This rearrangement joins TRBV29-1 to TRBJ2-7, with D perhaps matching TRBD1 (5 bases). The CDR3 covers 12 residues. Germline CDR1 is SQVTM and CDR2 is ANQGSEA. V was trimmed by 4 bases and J by 2 bases, leaving 9 bases between them. CDR3 in amino acids: CSVGQLTYEQYF. DNA for the CDR3: TGCAGCGTTGGACAGTTAACCTACGAGCAGTACTTC.

This clone was seen at least ten times. V gene TRBV27 combines with J gene TRBJ2-7; TRBD2 agrees at 7 bases. Per germline, CDR1 MNHEY and CDR2 SMNVEV (reference sequence). This CDR3 is 15 amino acids long. The V gene end was trimmed by 5 bases and the J gene end by 1 base; junction bases not matched to a gene: 8. The CDR3 DNA sequence: TGTGCCAGCAGTCCGAAAGCGGGAAGATCCTACGAGCAGTACTTC. Its protein is CASSPKAGRSYEQYF.

On this clone: This sample also contains other DNA sequences that code for the same CDR3. This sequence joins TRBV28 and TRBJ2-7; the D call may be TRBD1 or TRBD2 (5 bases each). V was cut by 2 bases and J by 1 base, with 6 bases left in between. The CDR3 covers 13 residues. The germline gives CDR1 MDHEN, CDR2 SYDVKM. The CDR3 region has the DNA TGTGCCAGCAGTTTAGGGGGTTCCTACGAGCAGTACTTC. Translating gives CASSLGGSYEQYF.

In this sample, this clone turned up once. The chain joins TRBV4-3 to TRBJ2-5, with D unresolved. CDR1 and CDR2 (germline): LGHNA, YSLEER. The CDR3 consists of 16 residues. Trimming removed 0 bases at V and 0 bases at J, with 11 bases between. The CDR3 DNA reads TGCGCCAGCAGCCAAGATGTGGCAGGAAACCAAGAGACCCAGTACTTC. It codes for CASSQDVAGNQETQYF.

J is TRBJ2-1 and V is TRBV27, with 9 bases lining up with TRBD2. Germline trimming cut 8 bases from V and 4 bases from J; bases unmatched to any gene: 3. Germline-derived CDR1 and CDR2 are MNHEY and SMNVEV (reference sequence). The CDR3 runs 13 residues. The CDR3 nucleotides are TGTGCCAGCCGGACTAGCGTATACAATGAGCAGTTCTTC. Its translation: CASRTSVYNEQFF.

As DNA, the CDR3 is TGTGCCAGCAGTTTATCTCGGGGGGGAACAGATACGCAGTATTTT. Translated, it gives CASSLSRGGTDTQYF. The rearrangement joins TRBV28 to TRBJ2-3; 8 bases are shared with TRBD2. The CDR3 has 15 residues. J gave up 3 bases and V 1 base, and 3 bases lay outside the gene matches. Germline V gene sequence: CDR1 MDHEN, CDR2 SYDVKM.

This clone was seen many times. This rearrangement joins TRBV14 to TRBJ2-7; D unresolved. The V gene's germline CDR1 is SGHDN and CDR2 FVKESK. V was cut by 0 bases and J by 0 bases, with 15 bases left in between. The CDR3 covers 17 residues. The CDR3 sequence: CASSQDTTLDYSYEQYF. CDR3 DNA: TGTGCCAGCAGCCAAGATACTACCCTAGATTACTCCTACGAGCAGTACTTC. The full variable domain, rest sourced from reference TRBV14 and TRBJ2-7, is EAGVTQFPSHSVIEKGQTVTLRCDPISGHDNLYWYRRVMGKEIKFLLHFVKESKQDESGMPNNRFLAERTGGTYSTLKVQPAELEDSGVYFCASSQDTTLDYSYEQYFGPGTRLTVT.